The sample holds a few counts of the clone carrying this T cell receptor beta chain. What it recognizes is unknown. Time point in this sample: patch test 2, 6 weeks after DPC sensitization. Indicated treatment: therapeutic diphenylcyclopropenone sensitization with weekly scalp DPC. This CDR3 is built from 14 residues. V gave up 3 bases and J gave up 5 bases, with 13 bases separating them. The entry originates in a study of human T cells and chemical hapten exposure. Study-level information: Weekly diphenylcyclopropenone doses were given to patients' scalps across the approximately 24-week study.

Single cDNA molecules in the library carried unique molecular identifiers attached during preparation. TCRdb fed the RACE reads into MiXCR, producing one record per CDR3 protein. The data hold about 350,000 distinct CDR3 sequences, with over 6% observed a single time. Study results and limitations: With regard to DPC sensitization, TCRs above 1 in 1000 frequency did not change. The formation of large CDR3 similarity clusters by expanded TCRs significantly exceeded that of controls.

This TCR was sampled from a woman aged 18-29 years with alopecia areata. Some clones in this sample may be carry-over from other donors' samples. The chain joins TRBV12-3 or TRBV12-4 to TRBJ1-1; D may be TRBD1 (5 bases). The sequencing used whole blood, collected in connection with sensitization to the hapten diphenylcyclopropenone (DPC). The CDR3 coding sequence is TGTGCCAGCAGTTTTGACCAGGGAGGAACTGAAGCTTTCTTT. This gives the protein CASSFDQGGTEAFF.